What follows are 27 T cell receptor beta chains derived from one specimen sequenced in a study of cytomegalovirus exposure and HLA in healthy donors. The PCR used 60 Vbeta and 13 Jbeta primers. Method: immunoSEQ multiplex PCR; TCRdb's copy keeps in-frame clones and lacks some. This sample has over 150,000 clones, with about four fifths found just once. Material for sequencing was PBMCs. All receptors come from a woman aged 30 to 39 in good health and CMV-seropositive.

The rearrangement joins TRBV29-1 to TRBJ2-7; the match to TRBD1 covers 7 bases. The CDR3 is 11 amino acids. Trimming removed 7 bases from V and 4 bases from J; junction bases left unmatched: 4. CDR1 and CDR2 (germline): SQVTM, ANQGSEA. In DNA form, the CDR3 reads TGCAGCGCTCAGACAGGGTACGAGCAGTACTTC. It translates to CSAQTGYEQYF.

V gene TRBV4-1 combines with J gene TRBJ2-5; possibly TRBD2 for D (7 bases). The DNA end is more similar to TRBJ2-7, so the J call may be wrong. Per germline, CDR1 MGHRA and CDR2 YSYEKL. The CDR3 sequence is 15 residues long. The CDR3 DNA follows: TGCGCCAGCAGCCCCAAGGGGGGGGGCCTCGACGAGCAGTACTTC. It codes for CASSPKGGGLDEQYF.

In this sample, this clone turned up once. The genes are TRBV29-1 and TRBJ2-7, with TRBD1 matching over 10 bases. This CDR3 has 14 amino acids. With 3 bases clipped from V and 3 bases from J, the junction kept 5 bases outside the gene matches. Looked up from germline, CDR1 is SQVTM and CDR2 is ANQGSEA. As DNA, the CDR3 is TGCAGCGTTGAGGACAGGGGGAAAAGCTACGAGCAGTACTTC. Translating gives CSVEDRGKSYEQYF.

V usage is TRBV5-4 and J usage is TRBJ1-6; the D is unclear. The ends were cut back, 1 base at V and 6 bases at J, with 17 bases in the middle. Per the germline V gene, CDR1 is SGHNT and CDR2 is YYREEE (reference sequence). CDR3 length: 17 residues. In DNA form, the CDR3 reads TGTGCCAGCAGCTTGAAAGGAGGCCTAGCCTTTAATTCACCCCTCCACTTT. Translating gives CASSLKGGLAFNSPLHF.

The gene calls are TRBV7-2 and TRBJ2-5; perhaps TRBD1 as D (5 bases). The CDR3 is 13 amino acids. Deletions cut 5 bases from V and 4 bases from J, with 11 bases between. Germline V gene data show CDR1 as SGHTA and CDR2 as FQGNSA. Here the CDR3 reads CASSRQLTETQYF. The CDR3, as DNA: TGTGCCAGCAGCAGACAGCTTACAGAGACCCAGTACTTC.

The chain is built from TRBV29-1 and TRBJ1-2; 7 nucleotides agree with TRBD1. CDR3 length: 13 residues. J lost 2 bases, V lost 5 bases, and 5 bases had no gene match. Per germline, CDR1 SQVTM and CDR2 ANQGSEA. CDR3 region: CSVYGTENYGYTF. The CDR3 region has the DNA TGCAGCGTTTACGGGACAGAGAACTATGGCTACACCTTC.

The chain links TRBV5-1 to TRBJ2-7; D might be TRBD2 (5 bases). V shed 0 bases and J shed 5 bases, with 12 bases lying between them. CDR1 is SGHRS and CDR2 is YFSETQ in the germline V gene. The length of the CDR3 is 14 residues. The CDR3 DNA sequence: TGCGCCAGCAGCTTGGCGGGGTACAGCCACGAGCAGTACTTC. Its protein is CASSLAGYSHEQYF.

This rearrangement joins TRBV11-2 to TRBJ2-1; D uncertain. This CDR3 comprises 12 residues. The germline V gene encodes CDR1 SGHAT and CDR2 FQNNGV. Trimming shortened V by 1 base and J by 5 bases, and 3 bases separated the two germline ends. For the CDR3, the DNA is TGTGCCAGCAGCTTAGGGCACAATGAGCAGTTCTTC. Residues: CASSLGHNEQFF.

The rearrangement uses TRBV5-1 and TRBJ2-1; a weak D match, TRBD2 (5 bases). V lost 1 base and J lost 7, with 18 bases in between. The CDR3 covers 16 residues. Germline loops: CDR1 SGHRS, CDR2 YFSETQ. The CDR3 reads CASSLLIGNNYNEQFF. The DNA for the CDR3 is TGCGCCAGCAGCTTGTTGATCGGGAATAATTATAATGAGCAGTTCTTC.

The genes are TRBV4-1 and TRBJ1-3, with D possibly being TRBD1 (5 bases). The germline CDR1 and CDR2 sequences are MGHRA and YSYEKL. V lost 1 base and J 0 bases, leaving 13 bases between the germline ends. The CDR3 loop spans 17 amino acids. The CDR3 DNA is TGCGCCAGCAGCCAAGTCGGGACTTCCAGCTCTGGAAACACCATATATTTT. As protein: CASSQVGTSSSGNTIYF.

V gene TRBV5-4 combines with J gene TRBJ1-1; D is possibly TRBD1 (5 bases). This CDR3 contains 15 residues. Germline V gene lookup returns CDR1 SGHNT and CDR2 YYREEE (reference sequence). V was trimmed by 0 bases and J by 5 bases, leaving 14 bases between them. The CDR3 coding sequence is TGTGCCAGCAGCTTGGCTTTGGCCCAGGGTACTGAAGCTTTCTTT. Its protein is CASSLALAQGTEAFF.

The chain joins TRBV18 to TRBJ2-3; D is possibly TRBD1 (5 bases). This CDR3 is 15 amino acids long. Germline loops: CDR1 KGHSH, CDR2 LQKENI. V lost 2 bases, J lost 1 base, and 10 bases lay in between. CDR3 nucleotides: TGTGCCAGCTCACCAACGGGCAGGGGCACAGATACGCAGTATTTT. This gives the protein CASSPTGRGTDTQYF. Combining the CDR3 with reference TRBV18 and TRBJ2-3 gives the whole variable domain NAGVMQNPRHLVRRRGQEARLRCSPMKGHSHVYWYRQLPEEGLKFMVYLQKENIIDESGMPKERFSAEFPKEGPSILRIQQVVRGDSAAYFCASSPTGRGTDTQYFGPGTRLTVL.

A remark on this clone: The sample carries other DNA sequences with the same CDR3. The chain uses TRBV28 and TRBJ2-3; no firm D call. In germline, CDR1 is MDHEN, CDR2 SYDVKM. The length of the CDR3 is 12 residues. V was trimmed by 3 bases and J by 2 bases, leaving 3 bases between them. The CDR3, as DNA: TGTGCCAGCAGTTTTCTCACAGATACGCAGTATTTT. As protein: CASSFLTDTQYF.

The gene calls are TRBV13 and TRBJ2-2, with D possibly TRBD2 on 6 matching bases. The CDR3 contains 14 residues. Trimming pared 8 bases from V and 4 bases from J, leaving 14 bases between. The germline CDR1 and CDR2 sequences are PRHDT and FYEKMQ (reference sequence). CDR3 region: CASGSPSATGELFF. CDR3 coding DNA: TGTGCCAGCGGGTCCCCTAGCGCCACCGGGGAGCTGTTTTTT.

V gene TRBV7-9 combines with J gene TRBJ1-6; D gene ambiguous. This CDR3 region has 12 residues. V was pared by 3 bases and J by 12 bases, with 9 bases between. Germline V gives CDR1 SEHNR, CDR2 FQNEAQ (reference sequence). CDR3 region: CASSLTHRPLHF. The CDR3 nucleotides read TGTGCCAGCAGCTTGACTCATCGACCCCTCCACTTT.

In DNA form, the CDR3 reads TGTGCCAGCAGCGCGACAGTGACTGGAAACACCATATATTTT. Translated: CASSATVTGNTIYF. The rearrangement joins TRBV9 to TRBJ1-3, with D perhaps TRBD1 (5 bases). Looked up from germline, CDR1 is SGDLS and CDR2 is YYNGEE. With 3 bases removed from V and 2 bases from J, the gap between germline ends came to 9 bases. This CDR3 contains 14 residues.

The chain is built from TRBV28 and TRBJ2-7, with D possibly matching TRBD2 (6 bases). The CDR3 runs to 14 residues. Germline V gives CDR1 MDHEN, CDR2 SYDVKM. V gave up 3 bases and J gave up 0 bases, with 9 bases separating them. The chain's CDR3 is CASSFGGSSYEQYF. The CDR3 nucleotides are TGTGCCAGCAGTTTCGGAGGGAGCTCCTACGAGCAGTACTTC.

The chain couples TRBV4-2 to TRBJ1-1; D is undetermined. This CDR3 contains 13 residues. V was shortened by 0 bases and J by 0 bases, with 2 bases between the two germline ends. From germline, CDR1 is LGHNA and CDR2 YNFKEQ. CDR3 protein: CASSQDMNTEAFF. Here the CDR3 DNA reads TGTGCCAGCAGCCAAGACATGAACACTGAAGCTTTCTTT.

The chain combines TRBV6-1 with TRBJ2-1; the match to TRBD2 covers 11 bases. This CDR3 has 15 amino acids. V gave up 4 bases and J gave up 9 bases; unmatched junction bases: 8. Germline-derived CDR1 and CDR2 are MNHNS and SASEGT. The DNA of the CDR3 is TGTGCCAGCAGTGCCCTAGCGGGGGGCCTGGGTGAGCAGTTCTTC. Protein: CASSALAGGLGEQFF.

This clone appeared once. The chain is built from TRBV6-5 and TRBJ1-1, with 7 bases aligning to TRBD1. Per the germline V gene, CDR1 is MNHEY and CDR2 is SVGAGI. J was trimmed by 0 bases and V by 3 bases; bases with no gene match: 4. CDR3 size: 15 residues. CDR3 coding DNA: TGTGCCAGCAGTTATGAGGGGGCCCTGAACACTGAAGCTTTCTTT. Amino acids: CASSYEGALNTEAFF.

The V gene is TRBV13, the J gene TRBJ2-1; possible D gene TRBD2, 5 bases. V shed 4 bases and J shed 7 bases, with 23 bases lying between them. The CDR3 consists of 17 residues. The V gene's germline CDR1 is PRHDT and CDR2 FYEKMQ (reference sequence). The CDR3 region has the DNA TGTGCCAGCAGCTCCGCGGCCCGGGGTATCATGGGAAATGAGCAGTTCTTC. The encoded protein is CASSSAARGIMGNEQFF.

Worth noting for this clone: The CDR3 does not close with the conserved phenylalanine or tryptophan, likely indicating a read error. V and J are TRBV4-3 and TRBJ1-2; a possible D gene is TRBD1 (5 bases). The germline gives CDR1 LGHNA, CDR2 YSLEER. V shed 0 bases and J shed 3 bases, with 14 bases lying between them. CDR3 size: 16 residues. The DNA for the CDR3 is TGCGCCAGCAGCCAAGAGGAGGGGCGTGTATACTATGGCTACACCCTC. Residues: CASSQEEGRVYYGYTL.

CDR3 DNA sequence: TGTGCCAGCAGTTACAGCTATGGCTACACCTTC. Encoded protein: CASSYSYGYTF. The chain links TRBV2 to TRBJ1-2, with D uncertain. Trimming removed 5 bases at V and 4 bases at J, with 5 bases between. The CDR3 is 11 residues long. Germline-derived CDR1 and CDR2 are SNHLY and FYNNEI.

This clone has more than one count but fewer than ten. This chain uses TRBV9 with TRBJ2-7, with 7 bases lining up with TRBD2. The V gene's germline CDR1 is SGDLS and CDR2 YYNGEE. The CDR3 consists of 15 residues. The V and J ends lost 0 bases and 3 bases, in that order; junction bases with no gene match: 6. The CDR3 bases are TGTGCCAGCAGCGTAGGGGAGGGACGAGTCTACGAGCAGTACTTC. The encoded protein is CASSVGEGRVYEQYF.

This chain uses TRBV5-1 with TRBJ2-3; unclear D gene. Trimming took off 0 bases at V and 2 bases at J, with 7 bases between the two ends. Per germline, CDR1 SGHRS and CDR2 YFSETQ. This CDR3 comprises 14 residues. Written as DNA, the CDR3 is TGCGCCAGCAGCTTGGAAGCGAACACAGATACGCAGTATTTT. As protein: CASSLEANTDTQYF.

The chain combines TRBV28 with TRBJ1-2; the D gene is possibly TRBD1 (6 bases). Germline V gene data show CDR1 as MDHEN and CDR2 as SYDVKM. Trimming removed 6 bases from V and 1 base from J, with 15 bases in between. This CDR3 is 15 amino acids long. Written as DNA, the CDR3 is TGTGCCAGCAGGCCCGGGGGGCCAATTAACTATGGCTACACCTTC. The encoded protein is CASRPGGPINYGYTF.

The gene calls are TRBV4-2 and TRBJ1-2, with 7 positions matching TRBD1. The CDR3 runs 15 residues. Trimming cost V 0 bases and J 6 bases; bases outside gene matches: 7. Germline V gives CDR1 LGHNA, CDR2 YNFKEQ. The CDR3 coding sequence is TGTGCCAGCAGCCAAGATCTAAGCAGGGGGGATGGCTACACCTTC. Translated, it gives CASSQDLSRGDGYTF.